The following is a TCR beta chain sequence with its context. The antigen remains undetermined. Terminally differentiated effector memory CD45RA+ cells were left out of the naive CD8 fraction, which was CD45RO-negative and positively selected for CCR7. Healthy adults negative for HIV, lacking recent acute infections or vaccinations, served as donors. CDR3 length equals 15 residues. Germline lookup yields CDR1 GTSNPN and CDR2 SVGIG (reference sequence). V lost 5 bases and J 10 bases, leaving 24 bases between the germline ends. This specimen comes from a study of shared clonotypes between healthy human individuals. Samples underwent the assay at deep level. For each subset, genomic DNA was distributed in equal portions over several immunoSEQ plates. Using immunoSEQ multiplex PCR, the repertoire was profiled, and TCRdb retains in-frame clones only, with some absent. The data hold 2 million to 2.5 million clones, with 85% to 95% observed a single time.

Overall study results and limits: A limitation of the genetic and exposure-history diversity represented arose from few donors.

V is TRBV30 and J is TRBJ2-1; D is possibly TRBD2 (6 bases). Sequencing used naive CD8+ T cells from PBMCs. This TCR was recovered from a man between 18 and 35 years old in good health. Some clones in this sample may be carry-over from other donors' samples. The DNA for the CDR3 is TGTGCCTGGCCACGACGGGACTCCGCGGCCTGGGAGCAGTTCTTC. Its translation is CAWPRRDSAAWEQFF.